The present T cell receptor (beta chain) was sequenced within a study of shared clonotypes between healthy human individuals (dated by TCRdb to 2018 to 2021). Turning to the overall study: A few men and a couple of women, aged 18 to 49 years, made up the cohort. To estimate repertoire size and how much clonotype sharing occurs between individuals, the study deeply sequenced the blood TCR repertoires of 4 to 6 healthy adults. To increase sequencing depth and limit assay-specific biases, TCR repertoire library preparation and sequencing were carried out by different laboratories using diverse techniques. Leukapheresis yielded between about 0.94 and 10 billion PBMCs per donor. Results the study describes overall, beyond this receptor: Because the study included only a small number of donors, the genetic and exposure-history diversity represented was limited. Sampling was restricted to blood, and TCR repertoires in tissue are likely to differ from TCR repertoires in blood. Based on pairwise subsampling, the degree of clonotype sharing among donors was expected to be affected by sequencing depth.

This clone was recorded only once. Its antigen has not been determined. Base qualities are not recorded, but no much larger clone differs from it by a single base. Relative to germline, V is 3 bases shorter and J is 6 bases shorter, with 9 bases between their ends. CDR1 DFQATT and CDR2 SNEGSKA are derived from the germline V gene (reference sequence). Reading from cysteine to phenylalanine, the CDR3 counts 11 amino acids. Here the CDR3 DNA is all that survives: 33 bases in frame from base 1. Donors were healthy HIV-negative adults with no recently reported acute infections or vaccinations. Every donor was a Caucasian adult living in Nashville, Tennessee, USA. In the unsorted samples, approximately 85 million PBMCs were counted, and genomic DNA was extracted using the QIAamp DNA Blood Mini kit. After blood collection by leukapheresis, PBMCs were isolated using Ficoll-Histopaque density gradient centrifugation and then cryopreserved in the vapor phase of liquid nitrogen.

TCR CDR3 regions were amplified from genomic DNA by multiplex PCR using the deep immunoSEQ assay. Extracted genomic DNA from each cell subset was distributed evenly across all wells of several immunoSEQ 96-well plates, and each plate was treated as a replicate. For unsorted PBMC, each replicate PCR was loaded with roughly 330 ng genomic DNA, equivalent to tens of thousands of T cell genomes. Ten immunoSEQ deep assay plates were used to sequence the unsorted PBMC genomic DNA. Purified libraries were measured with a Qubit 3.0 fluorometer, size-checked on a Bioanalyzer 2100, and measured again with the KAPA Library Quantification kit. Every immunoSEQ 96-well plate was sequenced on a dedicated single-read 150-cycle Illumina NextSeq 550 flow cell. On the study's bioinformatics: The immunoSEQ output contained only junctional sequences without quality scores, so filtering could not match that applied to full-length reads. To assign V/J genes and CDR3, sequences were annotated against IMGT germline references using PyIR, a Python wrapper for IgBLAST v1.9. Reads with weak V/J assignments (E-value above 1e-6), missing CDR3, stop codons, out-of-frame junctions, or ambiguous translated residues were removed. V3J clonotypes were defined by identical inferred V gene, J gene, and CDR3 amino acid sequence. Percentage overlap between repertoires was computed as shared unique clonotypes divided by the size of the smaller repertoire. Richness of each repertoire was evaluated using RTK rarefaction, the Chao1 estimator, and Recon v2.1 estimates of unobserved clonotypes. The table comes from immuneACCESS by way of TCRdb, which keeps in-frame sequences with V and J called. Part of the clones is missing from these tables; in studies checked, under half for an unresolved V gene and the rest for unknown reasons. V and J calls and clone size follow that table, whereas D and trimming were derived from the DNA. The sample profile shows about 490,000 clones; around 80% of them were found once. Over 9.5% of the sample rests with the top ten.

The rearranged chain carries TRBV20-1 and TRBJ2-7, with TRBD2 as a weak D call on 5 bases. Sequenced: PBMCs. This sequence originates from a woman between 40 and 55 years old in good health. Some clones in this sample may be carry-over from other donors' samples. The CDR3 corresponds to CSASTSFEQYF. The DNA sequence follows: TGCAGTGCTAGCACTAGTTTCGAGCAGTACTTC.